Each of the 14 T cell receptor beta chains below was sequenced from the same sample in a study of blood T cells in healthy people across ages. The use of a sample-barcoded 5' primer and a J-beta primer mix characterized a second PCR of roughly 6 to 11 cycles. MiXCR was run by TCRdb on the 5' RACE reads, yielding one entry per CDR3 protein. The sample holds roughly 730,000 distinct CDR3 sequences, around three fifths seen once. Sequenced: blood. These receptors were collected from a man aged 35-49 years in good health.

Concerning this clonotype: The junction does not match germline at one end; this may be a read error. This chain links TRBV19 with TRBJ2-6; D may be TRBD1 or TRBD2 (5 bases each). The CDR3 extends over 15 amino acids. CDR1 is LNHDA, CDR2 SQIVND, per germline (reference sequence). Here the CDR3 reads CASTQEGTGANVLAF. The CDR3 region has the DNA TGTGCCAGTACCCAAGAGGGAACCGGGGCCAACGTCCTGGCTTTC.

V is TRBV4-3 and J is TRBJ2-1; D remains unclear. V lost 0 bases, J lost 6 bases, and 9 bases lay in between. CDR1 is LGHNA and CDR2 is YSLEER in the germline V gene. There are 14 residues in the CDR3. The CDR3, as DNA: TGCGCCAGCAGCCAAGATCTCCTTACCAATGAGCAGTTCTTC. Protein: CASSQDLLTNEQFF.

Points on this clonotype: One end of the junction does not line up with germline, which may come from a read error. CDR3: CSAREPGGIPEAFF. CDR3 nucleotide sequence: TGCAGTGCCAGAGAGCCGGGGGGGATTCCTGAAGCTTTCTTT. V is TRBV20-1 and J is TRBJ1-1, with a weak D call TRBD1 (5 bases). The germline gives CDR1 DFQATT, CDR2 SNEGSKA (reference sequence). The CDR3 loop spans 14 amino acids.

The gene calls are TRBV3-1 and TRBJ2-7; D is unresolved. The germline V gene encodes CDR1 LGHDT and CDR2 YNNKEL (reference sequence). The V end was cut by 1 base, the J end by 6 bases, with 10 bases between. This CDR3 is built from 13 residues. CDR3 sequence reads: CASSQGTVTEQYF. CDR3 nucleotides: TGTGCCAGCAGCCAAGGGACGGTCACCGAGCAGTACTTC.

This clonotype was recorded at least ten times. The chain employs TRBV24-1 and TRBJ2-5; D gene ambiguous. V was clipped by 4 bases and J by 2 bases, with 16 bases between them. The germline V gene has CDR1 KGHDR and CDR2 SFDVKD. This CDR3 has 16 amino acids. CDR3 in amino acids: CATSDSLKPLQETQYF. The CDR3 DNA reads TGTGCCACCAGTGACAGCTTGAAGCCCCTGCAAGAGACCCAGTACTTC.

The V call is TRBV11-2, the J call TRBJ2-5; D is ambiguous. This CDR3 is 15 amino acids long. V was shortened by 5 bases and J by 9 bases, with 22 bases between the two germline ends. Per germline, CDR1 SGHAT and CDR2 FQNNGV. The chain's CDR3 is CASSLLLGTQSSQYF. The CDR3 DNA sequence: TGTGCCAGCAGCCTGCTGCTGGGCACCCAGTCGTCCCAGTACTTC.

The chain joins TRBV2 to TRBJ2-5; D gene uncertain. The V end lost 4 bases, the J end lost 0 bases, and 6 bases lay between the germline ends. The CDR3 has 13 amino acids. In germline, CDR1 is SNHLY, CDR2 FYNNEI. This CDR3 reads CASSVEDQETQYF. CDR3 nucleotides: TGTGCCAGCAGTGTAGAAGACCAAGAGACCCAGTACTTC.

Concerning this clonotype itself: This may come from a read error, since a much larger clone is one base off. V gene TRBV30 combines with J gene TRBJ2-6; tentatively, D is TRBD1 or TRBD2 (5 bases each). Per the germline V gene, CDR1 is GTSNPN and CDR2 is SVGIG (reference sequence). The CDR3 is 14 amino acids. CDR3 coding DNA: TGTGCCTGGAGTGCGGACTCTGGGGCCAACGTCCCGACTTTC. It encodes CAWSADSGANVPTF.

This sequence joins TRBV13 and TRBJ1-1, with a weak D call TRBD1 (6 bases). The length of the CDR3 is 15 residues. The germline gives CDR1 PRHDT, CDR2 FYEKMQ (reference sequence). The V gene lost 5 bases and the J gene lost 4 bases, with 17 bases spanning the gap. CDR3 sequence reads: CASSPPRAGATEAFF. CDR3 bases: TGTGCCAGCAGCCCCCCTCGGGCAGGGGCCACTGAAGCTTTCTTT.

CDR3 region: CASSFWGFRFGNQPQHF. The CDR3, as DNA: TGTGCCAGCAGTTTTTGGGGGTTTCGATTTGGCAATCAGCCCCAGCATTTT. The chain uses TRBV28 and TRBJ1-5; weak D call: TRBD1 (5 bases). The germline V gene encodes CDR1 MDHEN and CDR2 SYDVKM. V was pared by 3 bases and J by 2 bases, with 17 bases between. This CDR3 has 17 residues.

V is TRBV28 and J is TRBJ1-5; no reliable D call. CDR1 is MDHEN and CDR2 is SYDVKM in the germline V gene. The CDR3 extends over 14 amino acids. With 6 bases removed from V and 6 bases from J, the gap between germline ends came to 15 bases. CDR3 DNA: TGTGCCAGCAGACAATCCCTCGGAGGTCAGCCCCAGCATTTT. Translation gives CASRQSLGGQPQHF.

The chain employs TRBV6-2 or TRBV6-3 and TRBJ1-4, with unresolved D. The V and J ends lost 6 bases and 5 bases respectively, with 16 bases between them. Germline CDR1 is MNHEY and CDR2 is SVGEGT. CDR3 length equals 15 residues. The CDR3 here is CASSDRRVLNEKLFF. The CDR3 region has the DNA TGTGCCAGCAGCGACCGACGAGTCCTAAATGAAAAACTGTTTTTT.

In its sample, this clonotype was seen once. The genes are TRBV20-1 and TRBJ1-5; maybe TRBD1 (5 bases). This CDR3 is 18 amino acids long. CDR1 DFQATT and CDR2 SNEGSKA come from the germline V gene (reference sequence). The V end lost 0 bases, the J end lost 4 bases, and 22 bases lay between the germline ends. CDR3 coding DNA: TGCAGTGCTAGAGATGCAATGAGGACAACGGCGTCAAATCAGCCCCAGCATTTT. This gives the protein CSARDAMRTTASNQPQHF.

The rearrangement joins TRBV28 to TRBJ2-5; D gene uncertain. The CDR3 sequence is 14 residues long. V lost 5 bases and J lost 0, with 10 bases in between. Germline V gene data show CDR1 as MDHEN and CDR2 as SYDVKM. CDR3 coding DNA: TGTGCCAGCAGTGCCGGCGGATACCAAGAGACCCAGTACTTC. Translation: CASSAGGYQETQYF.